The 17 T cell receptor beta chains in this list originate from one sample, sequenced in a study of regulatory T cells in long-lasting Graves disease. The time point is: newly diagnosed GD, antithyroid drugs for less than 3 months. From RNA extracted from PBMCs, the TCR library was made. Arm-PCR of CDR3 regions and iRepertoire HTBI primers were the basis on which TCR beta libraries were built. From the multiplex PCR reads, TCRdb called clonotypes with MiXCR, one entry per CDR3 protein. The sample has 320,000 or so distinct CDR3 sequences, 18% seen once. Here the sequenced sample was peripheral blood mononuclear cells (PBMCs), taken at new diagnosis, from a patient treated with antithyroid drugs. Receptors were obtained from a female donor with Graves disease.

Of note for this clonotype: A much larger clone sits a single nucleotide away, making a read error possible. The chain joins TRBV29-1 to TRBJ2-3, with a possible D match to TRBD2 (5 bases). Germline assignment: CDR1 SQVTM and CDR2 ANQGSEA. The CDR3 totals 15 residues. For the CDR3, the DNA is TGCAGCGTTGACGAGGGTTACTCAGCAGCAGATATGCAGTATTTT. It translates to CSVDEGYSAADMQYF.

In its sample, this clonotype was seen many times. The gene calls are TRBV24-1 and TRBJ2-7; TRBD1 aligns across 7 bases. Germline CDR1 reads KGHDR; CDR2 reads SFDVKD. The CDR3 has 13 amino acids. After removal of 1 base from V and 4 bases from J, the junction contained 0 bases not matched to a gene. CDR3 region: CATSDFRGYEQYF. The DNA for the CDR3 is TGTGCCACCAGTGATTTCAGGGGGTACGAGCAGTACTTC.

There are many counts of this clonotype. Likely a read error: the CDR3 ends without its conserved phenylalanine or tryptophan. V and J are TRBV28 and TRBJ2-1; 7 bases align to TRBD2. The CDR3 runs to 15 residues. The J segment lost 3 bases and the V segment lost 6 bases, leaving 8 bases of the junction unmatched. Germline CDR1 and CDR2: MDHEN and SYDVKM. The CDR3 DNA sequence: TGTGCCAGCAGCCCCCTAGCGGAGGGCTACAATGAGCAGTTCTTA. Amino acid sequence: CASSPLAEGYNEQFL.

This clonotype appeared a few times. The chain carries TRBV5-1 and TRBJ1-1; D is ambiguous. Germline V gives CDR1 SGHRS, CDR2 YFSETQ. The CDR3 spans 16 residues. V was clipped by 1 base and J by 3 bases, with 16 bases between them. As DNA, the CDR3 is TGCGCCAGCAGCTTGACCATGAGGAGTACGTACACTGAAGCTTTCTTT. It is translated as CASSLTMRSTYTEAFF.

This clonotype was detected ten times or more. This chain links TRBV28 with TRBJ1-1, with D uncertain. The CDR3 runs 15 residues. Trimming left V 2 bases short and J 1 base short, with 11 bases between. From germline, CDR1 is MDHEN and CDR2 SYDVKM. CDR3 residues: CASSLAPGPNTEAFF. CDR3 DNA sequence: TGTGCCAGCAGTTTAGCCCCAGGCCCGAACACTGAAGCTTTCTTT.

This clonotype was counted many times. The V call is TRBV28, the J call TRBJ1-4; TRBD1 agrees at 10 bases. CDR3 length: 18 amino acids. J lost 0 bases, V lost 8 bases, and 12 bases had no gene match. Germline assignment: CDR1 MDHEN and CDR2 SYDVKM. CDR3 nucleotide sequence: TGTGCCAGCGGGACAGGGGAAGCGTCTTTTTCAACTAATGAAAAACTGTTTTTT. Protein product: CASGTGEASFSTNEKLFF.

This clonotype was seen repeatedly, ten times or more. V is TRBV7-9 and J is TRBJ2-1, with D perhaps matching TRBD2 (6 bases). Trimming pared 3 bases from V and 1 base from J, leaving 10 bases between. Germline assignment: CDR1 SEHNR and CDR2 FQNEAQ (reference sequence). The CDR3 is made up of 15 amino acids. Written as DNA, the CDR3 is TGTGCCAGCAGCTTTCACGGGGGTTCCTACAATGAGCAGTTCTTC. Protein: CASSFHGGSYNEQFF.

This clonotype showed up many times. The chain couples TRBV11-2 to TRBJ2-7; tentative D call: TRBD1 (6 bases). Germline V gene sequence: CDR1 SGHAT, CDR2 FQNNGV. This CDR3 has 16 amino acids. V was trimmed by 2 bases and J by 2 bases, leaving 16 bases between them. CDR3 sequence: CASSLNRQAITYEQYF. CDR3 DNA sequence: TGTGCCAGCAGCTTAAATAGACAGGCCATCACCTACGAGCAGTACTTC.

The genes are TRBV28 and TRBJ1-1; 10 bases agree with TRBD1. The CDR3 length is 17 residues. In germline, CDR1 is MDHEN, CDR2 SYDVKM. V dropped 3 bases and J dropped 5; count of bases not matched to a gene: 12. The CDR3: CASSLFGDRGGRTEAFF. The CDR3 region has the DNA TGTGCCAGCAGTTTGTTTGGGGACAGGGGCGGTAGAACTGAAGCTTTCTTT.

There are a few counts of this clonotype. The chain employs TRBV19 and TRBJ1-2; 7 bases fit TRBD1. Unmatched junction bases numbered 4, after V lost 8 bases and J lost 4 bases. CDR1 is LNHDA and CDR2 is SQIVND in the germline V gene (reference sequence). This CDR3 region has 12 residues. The CDR3 bases are TGTGCCAGTTTGGGACAGTTCTATGGCTACACCTTC. This codes for CASLGQFYGYTF.

This clonotype was counted ten times or more. J is TRBJ1-1 and V is TRBV20-1; no firm D call. Germline loops: CDR1 DFQATT, CDR2 SNEGSKA (reference sequence). V dropped 3 bases and J dropped 6 bases, with 14 bases sitting between them. This CDR3 is built from 13 residues. The CDR3 nucleotides read TGCAGTGCTAGGGGTACAATCAGAGCTGAAGCTTTCTTT. This translates into CSARGTIRAEAFF.

This clonotype was recorded at least ten times. The chain employs TRBV7-2 and TRBJ1-2; D remains unclear. Germline V CDR1 and CDR2: SGHTA, FQGNSA. The V end lost 0 bases, the J end lost 7 bases, and 15 bases lay between the germline ends. This CDR3 region has 15 residues. CDR3 bases: TGTGCCAGCAGCTTAGCGGCCGTGGGTTTAAGTGGCTACACCTTC. Its translation is CASSLAAVGLSGYTF.

This clonotype came up many times. The gene calls are TRBV28 and TRBJ2-7; 8 nucleotides align to TRBD2. The CDR3 is 14 amino acids. Trimming took 5 bases from V and 3 from J; bases not matched to a gene: 6. Germline assignment: CDR1 MDHEN and CDR2 SYDVKM. This CDR3 reads CASSTSGSFYEQYF. The CDR3 nucleotides are TGTGCCAGCAGTACTAGCGGCTCCTTCTACGAGCAGTACTTC.

This clonotype was observed at least ten times. The chain is built from TRBV12-3 or TRBV12-4 and TRBJ1-1, with 8 bases lining up with TRBD1. The CDR3 runs 12 residues. J gave up 11 bases and V 5 bases, and 7 bases lay outside the gene matches. Here the CDR3 reads CASSLWTGTAFF. Written as DNA, the CDR3 is TGTGCCAGCAGTCTCTGGACAGGGACCGCTTTCTTT.

This clonotype occurred a few times. The chain couples TRBV18 to TRBJ2-2, with D possibly TRBD2 on 6 matching bases. Looked up from germline, CDR1 is KGHSH and CDR2 is LQKENI. The V end lost 2 bases, the J end lost 4 bases, and 14 bases lay between the germline ends. This CDR3 is 16 amino acids long. CDR3 protein: CASSPMAGSATGELFF. Here the CDR3 DNA reads TGTGCCAGCTCACCAATGGCCGGGAGTGCCACCGGGGAGCTGTTTTTT.

This clonotype was seen repeatedly, ten times or more. The rearrangement joins TRBV24-1 to TRBJ2-1; a possible D gene is TRBD2 (6 bases). CDR3 size: 18 residues. Trimming cost V 2 bases and J 6 bases, with 22 bases left between them. Germline assignment: CDR1 KGHDR and CDR2 SFDVKD. CDR3 amino acids: CATSDWHSAGIVGNEQFF. CDR3 DNA: TGTGCCACCAGTGATTGGCATTCGGCGGGAATTGTCGGCAATGAGCAGTTCTTC.

Many counts were recorded for this clonotype. The chain couples TRBV27 to TRBJ2-7; D gene ambiguous. Trimming cost V 0 bases and J 3 bases, with 6 bases left between them. The CDR3 sequence is 13 residues long. CDR1 is MNHEY and CDR2 is SMNVEV in the germline V gene (reference sequence). CDR3 region: CASSLSTDYEQYF. The CDR3 nucleotides read TGTGCCAGCAGTTTATCAACAGACTACGAGCAGTACTTC.